This entry concerns a single T cell receptor beta chain. As yet, its antigen is unknown. CDR3 length: 14 residues. V lost 1 base to trimming and J lost 8 bases, with 11 bases between them. Per the germline V gene, CDR1 is MNHNS and CDR2 is SASEGT. The data derive from a study of shared clonotypes between healthy human individuals. On the study more broadly: The donor pool was made up of a couple of women and a few men aged 18 to 49.

Sequencing used immunoSEQ multiplex PCR; TCRdb keeps in-frame clones, though not all of them. The table includes roughly 640,000 clones, around 67% detected once. General observations from the study: Larger richness was generally estimated for naive than memory subsets. Genetic and exposure-history diversity was limited by the small donor number. Sample collection involved blood only; tissue repertoires are likely different.

The sequence came from a woman in her thirties in good health. V usage is TRBV6-1 and J usage is TRBJ1-4; perhaps TRBD1 as D (5 bases). The material sequenced was memory CD4+ T cells sorted from blood. The subset here: CD45RA-negative fraction. The DNA of the CDR3 is TGTGCCAGCAGTGAAGACAGGTTAAGCGAAAAACTGTTTTTT. This codes for CASSEDRLSEKLFF.